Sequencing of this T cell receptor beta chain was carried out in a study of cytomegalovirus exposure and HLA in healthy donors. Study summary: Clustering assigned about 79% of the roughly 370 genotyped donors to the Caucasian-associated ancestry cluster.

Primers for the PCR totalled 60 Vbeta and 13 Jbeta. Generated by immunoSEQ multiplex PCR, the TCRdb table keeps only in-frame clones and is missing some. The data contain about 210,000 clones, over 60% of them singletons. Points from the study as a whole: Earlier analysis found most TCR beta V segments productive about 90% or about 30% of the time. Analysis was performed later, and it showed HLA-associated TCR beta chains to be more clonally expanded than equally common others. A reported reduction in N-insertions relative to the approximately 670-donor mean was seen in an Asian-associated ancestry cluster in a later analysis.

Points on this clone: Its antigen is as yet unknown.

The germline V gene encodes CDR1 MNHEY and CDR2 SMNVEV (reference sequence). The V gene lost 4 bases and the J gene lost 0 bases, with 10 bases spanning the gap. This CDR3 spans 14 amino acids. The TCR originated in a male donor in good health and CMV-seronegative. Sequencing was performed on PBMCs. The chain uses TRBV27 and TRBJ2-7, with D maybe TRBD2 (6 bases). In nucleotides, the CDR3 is TGTGCCAGCAGTTCGACCGGGAGCTCCTACGAGCAGTACTTC. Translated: CASSSTGSSYEQYF.